The TCR beta chain under discussion was sequenced for a study of breast tumors, draining lymph nodes, adjacent tissues. The V gene's germline CDR1 is SGHAT and CDR2 FQNNGV. J lost 8 bases, V lost 0 bases, and 11 bases had no gene match. This CDR3 is 18 amino acids long. Study outcomes and limitations: Tumors had less TCR diversity than lymph nodes, more than nontumor tissue.

TCRdb fed the multiplex PCR reads into MiXCR, producing one record per CDR3 protein. The sample records 150,000 to 200,000 distinct CDR3 sequences, around a third being singletons. Breast cancer patients provided tissue from their axillary draining lymph nodes. To note about this clonotype: The antigen remains undetermined.

This TCR derives from a female donor with breast cancer. Some clones in this sample may be carry-over from other donors' samples. Sequenced input: axillary lymph node tissue. The V call is TRBV11-2, the J call TRBJ2-3; 13 bases are shared with TRBD2. The CDR3, as DNA: TGTGCCAGCAGCTTAGATCGGGGACTAGCGGGGACGCAATCTACGCAGTATTTT. It is translated as CASSLDRGLAGTQSTQYF.